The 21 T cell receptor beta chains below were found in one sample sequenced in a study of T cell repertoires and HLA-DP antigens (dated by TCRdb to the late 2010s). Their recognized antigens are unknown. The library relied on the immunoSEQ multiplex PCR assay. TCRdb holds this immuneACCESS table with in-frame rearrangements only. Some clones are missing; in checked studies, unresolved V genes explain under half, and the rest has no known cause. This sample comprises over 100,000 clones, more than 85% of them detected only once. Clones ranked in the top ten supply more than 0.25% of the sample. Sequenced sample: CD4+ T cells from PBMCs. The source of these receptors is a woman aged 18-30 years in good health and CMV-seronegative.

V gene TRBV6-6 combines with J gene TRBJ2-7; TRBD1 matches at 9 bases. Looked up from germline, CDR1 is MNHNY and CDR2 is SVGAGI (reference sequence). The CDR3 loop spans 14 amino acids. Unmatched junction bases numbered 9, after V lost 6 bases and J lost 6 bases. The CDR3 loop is CASRYRTGDLEQYF. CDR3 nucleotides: TGTGCCAGCAGATACCGGACAGGGGACCTCGAGCAGTACTTC.

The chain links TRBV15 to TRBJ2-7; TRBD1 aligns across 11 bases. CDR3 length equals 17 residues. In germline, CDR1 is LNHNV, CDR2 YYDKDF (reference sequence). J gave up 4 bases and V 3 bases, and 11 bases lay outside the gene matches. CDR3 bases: TGTGCCACCAGCAGCACAAAAAGGACAGGGGGCCTTTACGAGCAGTACTTC. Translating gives CATSSTKRTGGLYEQYF.

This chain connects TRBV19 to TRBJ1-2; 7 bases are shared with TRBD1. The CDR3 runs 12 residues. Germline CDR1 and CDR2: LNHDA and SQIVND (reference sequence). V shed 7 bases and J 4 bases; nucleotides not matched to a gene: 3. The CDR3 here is CASKTGVYGYTF. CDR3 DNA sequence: TGTGCCAGTAAAACAGGGGTCTATGGCTACACCTTC.

CDR3 in amino acids: CASSPGTGWETQYF. CDR3 sequence (DNA): TGCGCCAGCAGCCCTGGGACAGGCTGGGAGACCCAGTACTTC. The rearrangement uses TRBV5-1 and TRBJ2-5; 8 bases are a match to TRBD1. The CDR3 is 14 residues long. Per the germline V gene, CDR1 is SGHRS and CDR2 is YFSETQ. V shed 4 bases, J shed 5 bases, and the junction held 7 bases outside the gene matches.

The CDR3 coding sequence is TGTGCCAGCAGTCCGACTAGCGGGAGGGGCGATGAGCAGTTCTTC. As protein: CASSPTSGRGDEQFF. V and J are TRBV2 and TRBJ2-1, with 14 bases aligning to TRBD2. V lost 5 bases to trimming and J lost 8 bases; unmatched junction nucleotides: 5. The CDR3 contains 15 residues. Per the germline V gene, CDR1 is SNHLY and CDR2 is FYNNEI.

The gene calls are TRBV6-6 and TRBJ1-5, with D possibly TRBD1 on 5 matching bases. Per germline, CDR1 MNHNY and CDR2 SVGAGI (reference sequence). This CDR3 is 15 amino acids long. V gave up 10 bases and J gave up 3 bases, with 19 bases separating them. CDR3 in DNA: TGTGCCATCTCGGCCGGGACTGGGAACAATCAGCCCCAGCATTTT. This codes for CAISAGTGNNQPQHF.

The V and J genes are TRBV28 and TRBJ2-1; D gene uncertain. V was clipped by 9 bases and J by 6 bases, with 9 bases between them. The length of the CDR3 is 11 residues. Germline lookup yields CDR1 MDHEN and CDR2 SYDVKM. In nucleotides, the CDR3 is TGTGCCAGTACTATTTCCAATGAGCAGTTCTTC. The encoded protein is CASTISNEQFF.

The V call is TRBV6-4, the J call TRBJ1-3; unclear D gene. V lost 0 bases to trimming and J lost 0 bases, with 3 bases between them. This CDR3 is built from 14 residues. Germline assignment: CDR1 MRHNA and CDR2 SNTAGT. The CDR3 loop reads CASSDSASGNTIYF. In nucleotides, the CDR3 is TGTGCCAGCAGTGACTCGGCCTCTGGAAACACCATATATTTT.

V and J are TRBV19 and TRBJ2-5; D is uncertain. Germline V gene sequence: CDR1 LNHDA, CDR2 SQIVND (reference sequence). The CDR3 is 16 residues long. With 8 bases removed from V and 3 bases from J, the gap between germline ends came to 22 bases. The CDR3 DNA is TGTGCCAGTGGTTGGGTTCGTGGTCAAAGAAAAGAGACCCAGTACTTC. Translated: CASGWVRGQRKETQYF.

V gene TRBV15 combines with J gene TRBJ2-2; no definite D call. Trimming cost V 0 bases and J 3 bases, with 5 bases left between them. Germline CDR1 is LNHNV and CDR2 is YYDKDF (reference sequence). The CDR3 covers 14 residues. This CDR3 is CATSRDWDTGELFF. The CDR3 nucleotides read TGTGCCACCAGCAGAGATTGGGACACCGGGGAGCTGTTTTTT.

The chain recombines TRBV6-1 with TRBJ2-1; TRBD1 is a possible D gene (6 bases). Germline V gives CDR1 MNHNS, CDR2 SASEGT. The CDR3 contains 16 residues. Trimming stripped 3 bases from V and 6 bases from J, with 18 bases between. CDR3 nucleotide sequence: TGTGCCAGCAGTGATTCGTGGACAGTCTTCGCCAATGAGCAGTTCTTC. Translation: CASSDSWTVFANEQFF.

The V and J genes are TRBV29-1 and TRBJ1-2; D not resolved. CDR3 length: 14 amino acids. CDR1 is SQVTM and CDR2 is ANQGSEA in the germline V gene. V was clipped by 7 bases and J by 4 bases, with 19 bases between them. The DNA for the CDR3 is TGCAGCGCCGAACCGATCCGGGTCTCCTATGGCTACACCTTC. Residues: CSAEPIRVSYGYTF.

The CDR3 here is CASSQEDVAYNEQFF. In nucleotides, the CDR3 is TGTGCCAGCAGCCAAGAAGATGTAGCCTACAATGAGCAGTTCTTC. J is TRBJ2-1 and V is TRBV4-2, with D unclear. The V end was cut by 0 bases, the J end by 2 bases, with 8 bases between. The germline CDR1 and CDR2 sequences are LGHNA and YNFKEQ. CDR3 length: 15 amino acids.

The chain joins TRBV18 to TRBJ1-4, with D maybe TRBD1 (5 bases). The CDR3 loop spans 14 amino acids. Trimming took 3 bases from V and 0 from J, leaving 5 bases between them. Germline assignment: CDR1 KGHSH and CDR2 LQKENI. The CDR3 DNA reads TGTGCCAGCTCACCCAGGGCAACTAATGAAAAACTGTTTTTT. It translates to CASSPRATNEKLFF.

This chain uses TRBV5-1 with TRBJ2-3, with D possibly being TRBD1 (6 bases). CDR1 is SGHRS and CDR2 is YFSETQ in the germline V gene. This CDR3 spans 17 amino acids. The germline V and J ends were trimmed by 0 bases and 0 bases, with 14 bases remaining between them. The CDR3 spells CASSLATGASSTDTQYF. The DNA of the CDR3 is TGCGCCAGCAGCTTGGCGACAGGCGCTTCTAGCACAGATACGCAGTATTTT.

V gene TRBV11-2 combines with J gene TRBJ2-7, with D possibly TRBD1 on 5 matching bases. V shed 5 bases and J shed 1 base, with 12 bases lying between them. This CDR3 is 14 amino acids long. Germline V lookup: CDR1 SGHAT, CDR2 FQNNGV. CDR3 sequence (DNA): TGTGCCAGCAGCCCCTGGACACTTTCCTACGAGCAGTACGTC. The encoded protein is CASSPWTLSYEQYV.

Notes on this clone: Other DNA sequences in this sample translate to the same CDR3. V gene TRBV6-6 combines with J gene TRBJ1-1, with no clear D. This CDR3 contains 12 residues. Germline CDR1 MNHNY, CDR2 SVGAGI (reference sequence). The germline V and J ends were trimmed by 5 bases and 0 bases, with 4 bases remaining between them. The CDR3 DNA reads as TGTGCCAGCAGTAGATTGAACACTGAAGCTTTCTTT. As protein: CASSRLNTEAFF.

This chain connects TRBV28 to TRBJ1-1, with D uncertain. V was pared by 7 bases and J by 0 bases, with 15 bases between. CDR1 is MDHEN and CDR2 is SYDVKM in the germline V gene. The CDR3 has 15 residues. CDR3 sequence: CASTPGSVMNTEAFF. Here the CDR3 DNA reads TGTGCCAGCACCCCAGGATCCGTAATGAACACTGAAGCTTTCTTT.

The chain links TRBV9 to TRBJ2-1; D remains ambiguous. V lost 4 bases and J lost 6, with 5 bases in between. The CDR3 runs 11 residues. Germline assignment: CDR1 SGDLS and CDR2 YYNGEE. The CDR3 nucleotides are TGTGCCAGCAGCATTAGCAATGAGCAGTTCTTC. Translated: CASSISNEQFF.

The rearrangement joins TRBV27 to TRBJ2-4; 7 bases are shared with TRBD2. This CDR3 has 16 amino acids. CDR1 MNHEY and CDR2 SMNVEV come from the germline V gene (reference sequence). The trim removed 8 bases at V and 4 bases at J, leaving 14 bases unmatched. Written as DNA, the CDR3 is TGTGCCAGCCAACCAATCGGGAGGACACCTAAAAACATTCAGTACTTC. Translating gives CASQPIGRTPKNIQYF.

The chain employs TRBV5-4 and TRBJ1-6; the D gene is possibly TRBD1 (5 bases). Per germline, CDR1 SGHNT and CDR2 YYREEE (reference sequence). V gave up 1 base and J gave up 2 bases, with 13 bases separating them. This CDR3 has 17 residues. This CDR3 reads CASSLREGATYNSPLHF. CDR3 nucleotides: TGTGCCAGCAGCTTGAGGGAAGGGGCTACCTATAATTCACCCCTCCACTTT.